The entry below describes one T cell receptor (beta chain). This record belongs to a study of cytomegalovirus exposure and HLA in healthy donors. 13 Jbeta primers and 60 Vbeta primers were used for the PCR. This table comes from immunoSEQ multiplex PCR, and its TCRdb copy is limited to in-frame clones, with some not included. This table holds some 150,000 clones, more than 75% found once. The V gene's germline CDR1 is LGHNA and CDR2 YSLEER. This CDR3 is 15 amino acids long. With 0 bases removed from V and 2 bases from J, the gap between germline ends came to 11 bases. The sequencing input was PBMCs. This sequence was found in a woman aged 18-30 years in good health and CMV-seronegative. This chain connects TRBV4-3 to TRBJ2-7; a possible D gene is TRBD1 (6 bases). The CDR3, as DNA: TGCGCCAGCAGCCAAGACTCAGGGGAAGCCTACGAGCAGTACTTC. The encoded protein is CASSQDSGEAYEQYF.